The 31 T cell receptor beta chains below all came from one sample that was sequenced in a study of blood T cells in healthy people across ages. Using a J-beta primer mix together with a sample-barcoded 5' primer, a second PCR was run for roughly 7 to 11 cycles. TCRdb analysed the 5' RACE reads with MiXCR anew, one entry per CDR3 protein. The repertoire consists of hundreds of thousands of distinct CDR3 sequences, with approximately 30% occurring once and the leading ten covering 15% to 19%. The sequencing sample was made of blood. The origin of the receptors is an elderly woman in good health.

The chain recombines TRBV7-6 with TRBJ2-6; 9 bases are shared with TRBD1. Trimming cost V 5 bases and J 0 bases; bases outside gene matches: 8. The CDR3 consists of 18 residues. Germline CDR1 SGHVS, CDR2 FNYEAQ. CDR3 DNA: TGTGCCAGCAGCCCAGGGACAGGGCAGAGCTCTGGGGCCAACGTCCTGACTTTC. This gives the protein CASSPGTGQSSGANVLTF.

This clonotype was seen many times. This chain links TRBV6-2 or TRBV6-3 with TRBJ2-3, with 8 bases aligning to TRBD2. The CDR3 has 14 amino acids. Losses at the gene ends were 8 bases for V and 3 bases for J; bases not matched to a gene: 7. Germline V lookup: CDR1 MNHEY, CDR2 SVGEGT. The CDR3 nucleotides read TGTGCCAGCTCTGGTGCGGGGGGTACAGATACGCAGTATTTT. This codes for CASSGAGGTDTQYF.

The rearrangement joins TRBV4-1 to TRBJ2-7; 8 bases are a match to TRBD2. J lost 4 bases, V lost 0 bases, and 8 bases had no gene match. Germline lookup yields CDR1 MGHRA and CDR2 YSYEKL. CDR3 length: 16 residues. The CDR3 nucleotides are TGCGCCAGCAGCCAAGACCCGGGACTAGAAGTGTACGAGCAGTACTTC. This translates into CASSQDPGLEVYEQYF.

This clonotype showed up many times. This chain connects TRBV6-5 to TRBJ1-6, with 7 bases lining up with TRBD1. This CDR3 is built from 14 residues. V shed 6 bases, J shed 9 bases, and the junction held 8 bases outside the gene matches. CDR1 and CDR2 (germline): MNHEY, SVGAGI. As DNA, the CDR3 is TGTGCCAGCAGGTCCACAGGGGTAGGTTCACCCCTCCACTTT. It encodes CASRSTGVGSPLHF.

This clonotype was detected only a few times. This may stem from a read error, because a much larger clone lies one nucleotide away. The chain uses TRBV7-8 and TRBJ2-1; possibly TRBD1 or TRBD2 for D (5 bases each). TRBJ2-7 explains the end of the DNA better; the J call may be wrong. CDR1 and CDR2 (germline): SGHVS, FQNEAQ. This CDR3 spans 15 amino acids. The CDR3 protein is CASTKAGSSYNEQYF. DNA for the CDR3: TGTGCCAGCACCAAAGCAGGGAGCTCCTACAATGAGCAGTACTTC.

The chain links TRBV7-9 to TRBJ2-1, with TRBD2 matching over 7 bases. The germline V gene has CDR1 SEHNR and CDR2 FQNEAQ (reference sequence). Trimming removed 5 bases from V and 3 bases from J; junction bases left unmatched: 10. The CDR3 length is 16 residues. Written as DNA, the CDR3 is TGTGCCAGCAGCCTCTGGACGGGAGGATTCTACAATGAGCAGTTCTTC. Its protein product is CASSLWTGGFYNEQFF. The full variable domain, completed using reference TRBV7-9 and TRBJ2-1, is DTGVSQNPRHKITKRGQNVTFRCDPISEHNRLYWYRQTLGQGPEFLTYFQNEAQLEKSRLLSDRFSAERPKGSFSTLEIQRTEQGDSAMYLCASSLWTGGFYNEQFFGPGTRLTVL.

Comments on this clonotype: A read error may explain this, as a much larger clone is one base away. The rearrangement uses TRBV28 and TRBJ2-7, with D hard to call. Germline values: CDR1 MDHEN, CDR2 SYDVKM. The CDR3 runs 12 residues. The V gene lost 5 bases and the J gene lost 7 bases, with 12 bases spanning the gap. CDR3 sequence reads: CASSLNSDEQYF. The CDR3 bases are TGTGCCAGCAGTCTAAACAGTGATGAGCAGTACTTC.

Concerning this clonotype itself: One junction end disagrees with the germline gene, perhaps due to a read error. The chain carries TRBV6-2 or TRBV6-3 and TRBJ2-5; 7 nucleotides match TRBD2. This CDR3 has 16 residues. Germline V lookup: CDR1 MNHEY, CDR2 SVGEGT. The CDR3 DNA follows: TGTGTCAGCGGTTACGAGCTAGCGGTGTACCAAGAGACCCAGTACTTC. It encodes CVSGYELAVYQETQYF.

The chain carries TRBV5-6 and TRBJ2-3, with D perhaps being TRBD1 or TRBD2 (5 bases each). Germline CDR1 is SGHDT and CDR2 is YYEEEE. Trimming pared 3 bases from V and 3 bases from J, leaving 14 bases between. CDR3 size: 15 residues. The CDR3 protein is CASSYPGPGTDTQYF. In DNA, the CDR3 is TGTGCCAGCAGCTACCCGGGGCCGGGGACAGATACGCAGTATTTT.

To note about this clonotype: A much larger clone lies one base from this, so it may be a read error. This chain joins TRBV7-2 and TRBJ2-1; D call uncertain. The CDR3 is 15 amino acids. Germline V gene data show CDR1 as SGHTA and CDR2 as FQGNSA. The chain's CDR3 is CASNLVTSSYNEQFF. For the CDR3, the DNA is TGTGCCAGCAACTTAGTGACTTCATCCTACAATGAGCAGTTCTTC. Complete variable domain (other parts from reference TRBV7-2 and TRBJ2-1): GAGVSQSPSNKVTEKGKDVELRCDPISGHTALYWYRQSLGQGLEFLIYFQGNSAPDKSGLPSDRFSAERTGGSVSTLTIQRTQQEDSAVYLCASNLVTSSYNEQFFGPGTRLTVL.

This clonotype came up many times. This chain uses TRBV9 with TRBJ2-7, with 7 bases fitting TRBD1. CDR1 SGDLS and CDR2 YYNGEE come from the germline V gene. The CDR3 extends over 14 amino acids. The ends lost 3 bases at V and 0 bases at J; junction bases unmatched: 3. The CDR3 here is CASSGGQNSYEQYF. The DNA of the CDR3 is TGTGCCAGCAGCGGGGGACAGAACTCCTACGAGCAGTACTTC.

This chain joins TRBV7-3 and TRBJ1-3, with D unresolved. This CDR3 is 13 amino acids long. With 2 bases removed from V and 4 bases from J, the gap between germline ends came to 6 bases. Germline V lookup: CDR1 SGHTA, CDR2 FQGTGA. The CDR3 region has the DNA TGTGCCAGCAGCTTAGAGGCGGGAAACACCATATATTTT. Encoded protein: CASSLEAGNTIYF.

The chain uses TRBV4-2 and TRBJ1-2; D might be TRBD1 (5 bases). The ends were cut back, 0 bases at V and 5 bases at J, with 16 bases in the middle. The V gene's germline CDR1 is LGHNA and CDR2 YNFKEQ. The CDR3 runs to 16 residues. This chain's CDR3 is CASSQDPGEKGYGYTF. As DNA, the CDR3 is TGTGCCAGCAGCCAAGATCCCGGGGAAAAGGGGTATGGCTACACCTTC.

To note about this clonotype: This could be a read error, since a much larger clone is one nucleotide away. V gene TRBV3-1 combines with J gene TRBJ1-2; D may be TRBD1 (5 bases). Germline CDR1 is LGHDT and CDR2 is YNNKEL (reference sequence). The length of the CDR3 is 14 residues. V lost 1 base to trimming and J lost 4 bases, with 10 bases between them. The CDR3 loop reads CASSQVQGCYGYTF. CDR3 bases: TGTGCCAGCAGCCAAGTGCAGGGATGCTATGGCTACACCTTC.

This clonotype was recorded at least ten times. This chain connects TRBV10-3 to TRBJ2-7; TRBD1 aligns across 9 bases. The V segment lost 7 bases and the J segment 3 bases; nucleotides outside the gene matches: 4. There are 13 residues in the CDR3. The germline gives CDR1 ENHRY, CDR2 SYGVKD. The DNA of the CDR3 is TGTGCCATCAATTCGGGACAGGGCTACGAGCAGTACTTC. Its translation is CAINSGQGYEQYF.

With regard to this clonotype: An end of the junction differs from the germline gene, which may be a read error. DNA of the CDR3: TGCGCCAGCAGTGAAAAGCGGGGGGGCTACAATGAGCAGTACTTC. Protein product: CASSEKRGGYNEQYF. The genes are TRBV6-1 and TRBJ2-5, with TRBD2 matching 10 bases. Germline V lookup: CDR1 MNHNS, CDR2 SASEGT. This CDR3 is 15 amino acids long.

This chain uses TRBV4-1 with TRBJ2-7, with 9 bases lining up with TRBD1. With V trimmed by 6 bases and J by 1 base, 7 bases remained unmatched. This CDR3 region has 15 residues. Germline V gene lookup returns CDR1 MGHRA and CDR2 YSYEKL. DNA for the CDR3: TGCGCCAGCAGGCATATCGGGACAGGGTCCTACGAGCAGTACTTC. It translates to CASRHIGTGSYEQYF.

The rearrangement links TRBV15 to TRBJ2-3, with TRBD2 identical over 7 bases. V was clipped by 0 bases and J by 0 bases; unmatched bases: 15. The CDR3 consists of 20 residues. The germline V gene encodes CDR1 LNHNV and CDR2 YYDKDF (reference sequence). The CDR3 nucleotides are TGTGCCACCAGCAGAGATTTCTCAGCGGGGTTTACTTCTAGCACAGATACGCAGTATTTT. Its protein is CATSRDFSAGFTSSTDTQYF.

This clonotype was detected ten times or more. This sequence joins TRBV4-1 and TRBJ2-5, with no clear D. Trimming shortened V by 0 bases and J by 2 bases, and 13 bases separated the two germline ends. The length of the CDR3 is 16 residues. Germline CDR1 and CDR2: MGHRA and YSYEKL. The DNA for the CDR3 is TGCGCCAGCAGCCAAGATCTGTCACACCTACAAGAGACCCAGTACTTC. Its protein product is CASSQDLSHLQETQYF.

This clonotype has only one observation. The chain uses TRBV6-2 or TRBV6-3 and TRBJ1-1; D not certain. CDR3 length: 15 amino acids. CDR1 and CDR2 (germline): MNHEY, SVGEGT. The V end was cut by 2 bases, the J end by 0 bases, with 10 bases between. This CDR3 is CASSYGLVVNTEAFF. Here the CDR3 DNA reads TGTGCCAGCAGTTACGGGTTAGTGGTGAACACTGAAGCTTTCTTT.

Only a few counts were recorded for this clonotype. J is TRBJ2-2 and V is TRBV30; D is unclear. Germline assignment: CDR1 GTSNPN and CDR2 SVGIG (reference sequence). The CDR3 has 14 amino acids. Trimming removed 0 bases from V and 2 bases from J, with 7 bases in between. The CDR3 is CAWSVRLNTGELFF. CDR3 DNA sequence: TGTGCCTGGAGTGTCCGGCTTAACACCGGGGAGCTGTTTTTT. The whole variable domain, filled in from reference TRBV30 and TRBJ2-2, reads SQTIHQWPATLVQPVGSPLSLECTVEGTSNPNLYWYRQAAGRGLQLLFYSVGIGQISSEVPQNLSASRPQDRQFILSSKKLLLSDSGFYLCAWSVRLNTGELFFGEGSRLTVL.

This clonotype was counted between two and nine times. The chain uses TRBV20-1 and TRBJ1-5, with 7 bases aligning to TRBD1. The germline V gene has CDR1 DFQATT and CDR2 SNEGSKA (reference sequence). J was trimmed by 4 bases and V by 5 bases; bases with no gene match: 8. The CDR3 is 14 amino acids. The CDR3, as DNA: TGCAGTGCTCAGGCCGGGACAGTGAATCAGCCCCAGCATTTT. It yields the protein CSAQAGTVNQPQHF.

This clonotype was counted only a few times. This sequence may be a read error, since a much larger clone differs from it by one base. The chain combines TRBV4-3 with TRBJ1-2, with 9 positions matching TRBD1. Germline V gene data show CDR1 as LGHNA and CDR2 as YSLEER. After removal of 0 bases from V and 6 bases from J, the junction contained 8 bases not matched to a gene. The CDR3 consists of 16 residues. In DNA form, the CDR3 reads TGCGCCAGCAGCCAAGATGATGGGACAGGGTCCAATGGCTACACCTTC. As protein: CASSQDDGTGSNGYTF.

To note about this clonotype: This likely comes from a read error, as the CDR3 has no conserved phenylalanine or tryptophan at its end. The genes are TRBV5-1 and TRBJ2-5, with D perhaps given as TRBD1 or TRBD2 (5 bases each). The end of the DNA fits TRBJ2-7 better, so the J call may be wrong. Germline loops: CDR1 SGHRS, CDR2 YFSETQ. The CDR3 runs 12 residues. CDR3 loop: CASSPLGDEQYL. The CDR3 DNA follows: TGCGCCAGCAGTCCGCTGGGGGACGAGCAGTACTTA.

This clonotype was seen ten or more times. The chain joins TRBV30 to TRBJ2-4; either TRBD1 or TRBD2 may fit D (5 bases each). Trimming took 3 bases from V and 5 from J, leaving 17 bases between them. The CDR3 is 15 residues long. The V gene's germline CDR1 is GTSNPN and CDR2 SVGIG (reference sequence). The CDR3 region is CAWRVGTDTENIQYF. The CDR3 DNA reads as TGTGCCTGGAGGGTCGGGACGGACACTGAAAACATTCAGTACTTC.

This clonotype was detected once. The chain couples TRBV7-9 to TRBJ2-1, with a possible D match to TRBD2 (5 bases). V lost 4 bases to trimming and J lost 12 bases, with 16 bases between them. CDR3 length: 13 amino acids. Looked up from germline, CDR1 is SEHNR and CDR2 is FQNEAQ (reference sequence). CDR3 residues: CASSSSSRHGQFF. The DNA for the CDR3 is TGTGCCAGCAGCTCCTCTAGCCGTCACGGGCAGTTCTTC.

The rearrangement uses TRBV7-2 and TRBJ2-4; 8 bases align to TRBD2. The DNA end lines up better with TRBJ2-7; the J call may be wrong. Germline CDR1 SGHTA, CDR2 FQGNSA. This CDR3 has 14 residues. The DNA for the CDR3 is TGTGCCAGCATGGTAACGGGAGGGCCCTACGAGCAGTACTTC. Its translation: CASMVTGGPYEQYF.

The chain uses TRBV14 and TRBJ1-2, with D possibly matching TRBD1 (5 bases). V was shortened by 4 bases and J by 4 bases, with 19 bases between the two germline ends. The CDR3 covers 16 residues. The V gene's germline CDR1 is SGHDN and CDR2 FVKESK. The DNA of the CDR3 is TGTGCCAGCAGCCCTGTTTTTCAGGGTTTGGGCTATGGCTACACCTTC. Translated: CASSPVFQGLGYGYTF.

This clonotype was seen a handful of times. The J gene is TRBJ2-4, the V gene TRBV3-1, with D hard to call. Trimming left V 2 bases short and J 0 bases short, with 20 bases between. Germline-derived CDR1 and CDR2 are LGHDT and YNNKEL (reference sequence). There are 19 residues in the CDR3. CDR3 in DNA: TGTGCCAGCAGCCAAAGGCTCCGTTCAGACCAATTAGCCAAAAACATTCAGTACTTC. It translates to CASSQRLRSDQLAKNIQYF. The full variable domain, rest sourced from reference TRBV3-1 and TRBJ2-4, is DTAVSQTPKYLVTQMGNDKSIKCEQNLGHDTMYWYKQDSKKFLKIMFSYNNKELIINETVPNRFSPKSPDKAHLNLHINSLELGDSAVYFCASSQRLRSDQLAKNIQYFGAGTRLSVL.

This clonotype came up many times. The V and J genes are TRBV7-9 and TRBJ2-6; D unresolved. The germline V gene encodes CDR1 SEHNR and CDR2 FQNEAQ (reference sequence). The CDR3 length is 16 residues. Trimming stripped 5 bases from V and 0 bases from J, with 11 bases between. This CDR3 reads CASSLALNSGANVLTF. DNA for the CDR3: TGTGCCAGCAGCCTGGCTCTGAACTCTGGGGCCAACGTCCTGACTTTC.

This clonotype was counted between two and nine times. The V and J genes are TRBV13 and TRBJ2-1, with a weak D call TRBD2 (5 bases). Per germline, CDR1 PRHDT and CDR2 FYEKMQ (reference sequence). There are 16 residues in the CDR3. Trimming pared 5 bases from V and 0 bases from J, leaving 14 bases between. This CDR3 reads CASSLKRLSSYNEQFF. CDR3 coding DNA: TGTGCCAGCAGCCTCAAGCGGTTAAGCTCCTACAATGAGCAGTTCTTC.